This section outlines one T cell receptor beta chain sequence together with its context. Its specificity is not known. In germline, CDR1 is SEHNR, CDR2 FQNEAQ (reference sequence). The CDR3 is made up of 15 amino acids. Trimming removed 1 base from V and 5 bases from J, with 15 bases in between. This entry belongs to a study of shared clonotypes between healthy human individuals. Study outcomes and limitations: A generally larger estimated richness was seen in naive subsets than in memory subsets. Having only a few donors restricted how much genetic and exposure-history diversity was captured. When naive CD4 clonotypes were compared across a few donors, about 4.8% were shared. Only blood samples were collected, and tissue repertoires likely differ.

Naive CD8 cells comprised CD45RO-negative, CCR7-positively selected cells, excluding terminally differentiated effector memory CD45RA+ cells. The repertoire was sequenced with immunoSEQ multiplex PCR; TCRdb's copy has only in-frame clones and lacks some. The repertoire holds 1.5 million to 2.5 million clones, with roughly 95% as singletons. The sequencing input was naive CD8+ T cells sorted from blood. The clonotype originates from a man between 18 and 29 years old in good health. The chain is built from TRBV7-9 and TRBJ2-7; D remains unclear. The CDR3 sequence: CASSLVGLGYHEQYF. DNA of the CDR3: TGTGCCAGCAGCTTAGTCGGTTTGGGGTACCACGAGCAGTACTTC.